The 31 T cell receptor beta chains listed next were all sequenced from one sample in a study of response to subunit inactivated influenza vaccine. TCRdb itself ran the RT-PCR reads through MiXCR, one entry per CDR3 protein. The data hold approximately 520,000 distinct CDR3 sequences, with approximately 17% observed a single time. Sequenced here: CD4+ T cells sorted from PBMCs, sampled 23 months after vaccination. These receptors all come from a man between 50 and 75 years old who received an inactivated influenza vaccine.

V gene TRBV7-2 combines with J gene TRBJ1-2; unclear D gene. Germline-derived CDR1 and CDR2 are SGHTA and FQGNSA. The CDR3 loop spans 12 amino acids. Trimming took off 5 bases at V and 7 bases at J, with 11 bases between the two ends. The CDR3 nucleotides read TGTGCCAGCAGCCGAGACATGAGTGGCTACACCTTC. This sequence encodes CASSRDMSGYTF.

The rearrangement uses TRBV20-1 and TRBJ2-2, with D hard to call. Germline V gives CDR1 DFQATT, CDR2 SNEGSKA (reference sequence). V dropped 3 bases and J dropped 5 bases, with 16 bases sitting between them. This CDR3 spans 15 amino acids. The CDR3 here is CSARPVLRRTGELFF. CDR3 coding DNA: TGCAGTGCTAGGCCCGTGCTTCGAAGAACCGGGGAGCTGTTTTTT.

The rearrangement uses TRBV20-1 and TRBJ1-6; D is possibly TRBD1 (6 bases). The CDR3 sequence is 13 residues long. CDR1 and CDR2 (germline): DFQATT, SNEGSKA (reference sequence). V was pared by 7 bases and J by 5 bases, with 12 bases between. CDR3 sequence: CSVKTGNNSPLHF. CDR3 coding DNA: TGCAGTGTCAAGACAGGAAATAATTCACCCCTCCACTTT.

The CDR3 loop is CASSLVGGTTDTQYF. CDR3 nucleotide sequence: TGTGCCAGCAGCTTAGTTGGGGGAACCACAGATACGCAGTATTTT. V gene TRBV11-2 combines with J gene TRBJ2-3, with D perhaps matching TRBD1 or TRBD2 (5 bases each). Germline CDR1 reads SGHAT; CDR2 reads FQNNGV. CDR3 length equals 15 residues. Trimming left V 1 base short and J 2 bases short, with 10 bases between.

There are many counts of this clonotype. The J gene is TRBJ2-7, the V gene TRBV3-1; no definite D call. V lost 1 base and J lost 5, with 6 bases in between. Germline CDR1 LGHDT, CDR2 YNNKEL (reference sequence). The CDR3 runs 12 residues. The CDR3 spells CASSQVGHEQYF. The DNA of the CDR3 is TGTGCCAGCAGCCAAGTTGGGCACGAGCAGTACTTC.

The J gene is TRBJ2-1, the V gene TRBV7-3, with TRBD2 as a possible D gene (5 bases). CDR3 length: 13 residues. Germline V gene sequence: CDR1 SGHTA, CDR2 FQGTGA. Deletions cut 5 bases from V and 8 bases from J, with 13 bases between. The CDR3 nucleotides are TGTGCCAGCAGCGCCCAGCCCGGGGATGAGCAGTTCTTC. This codes for CASSAQPGDEQFF. Full variable domain (rest looked up from reference TRBV7-3 and TRBJ2-1): GAGVSQTPSNKVTEKGKYVELRCDPISGHTALYWYRQSLGQGPEFLIYFQGTGAADDSGLPNDRFFAVRPEGSVSTLKIQRTERGDSAVYLCASSAQPGDEQFFGPGTRLTVL.

This chain connects TRBV12-3 or TRBV12-4 to TRBJ2-3, with D uncertain. Trimming took 1 base from V and 8 from J, leaving 10 bases between them. The CDR3 totals 13 residues. CDR3 DNA: TGTGCCAGCAGTTTAGAGGGTTACGGTACGCAGTATTTT. Amino acid sequence: CASSLEGYGTQYF.

V usage is TRBV7-9 and J usage is TRBJ2-2; 7 bases match TRBD1. Germline V gives CDR1 SEHNR, CDR2 FQNEAQ (reference sequence). V gave up 5 bases and J gave up 3 bases; unmatched junction bases: 6. This CDR3 has 15 residues. CDR3 loop: CASSRQTGHTGELFF. The CDR3 DNA is TGTGCCAGCAGCAGACAGACAGGGCACACCGGGGAGCTGTTTTTT.

V usage is TRBV3-1 and J usage is TRBJ1-1, with D unclear. The V gene lost 1 base and the J gene lost 11 bases, with 14 bases spanning the gap. This CDR3 is built from 13 residues. CDR1 is LGHDT and CDR2 is YNNKEL in the germline V gene (reference sequence). The CDR3 is CASSQVSPSAAFF. The CDR3, as DNA: TGTGCCAGCAGCCAAGTTTCTCCTTCTGCCGCTTTCTTT.

V usage is TRBV20-1 and J usage is TRBJ1-2; 7 bases are a match to TRBD1. The ends lost 4 bases at V and 3 bases at J; junction bases unmatched: 8. Germline V CDR1 and CDR2: DFQATT, SNEGSKA (reference sequence). CDR3 length equals 14 residues. CDR3 protein: CSATFRQGDYGYTF. For the CDR3, the DNA is TGCAGTGCTACGTTTAGGCAGGGGGACTATGGCTACACCTTC.

Comment on this clonotype: A read error may explain this, as a much larger clone is one base away. CDR3 coding DNA: TGTGCCAGCGGTTACGGGGACAGCAGCCTCTCCTACGAGCAGTACTTC. Its translation: CASGYGDSSLSYEQYF. The V gene is TRBV6-2 or TRBV6-3, the J gene TRBJ2-7; 7 bases align to TRBD1. This CDR3 comprises 16 residues. CDR1 is MNHEY and CDR2 is SVGEGT in the germline V gene.

The chain carries TRBV5-1 and TRBJ2-3, with TRBD2 identical over 14 bases. The CDR3 is 14 amino acids. V gave up 4 bases and J gave up 8 bases; unmatched junction bases: 3. Germline V lookup: CDR1 SGHRS, CDR2 YFSETQ. The CDR3 reads CASSGTSGGGTQYF. CDR3 bases: TGCGCCAGCAGCGGGACTAGCGGGGGCGGTACGCAGTATTTT.

This clonotype was detected only a few times. The chain uses TRBV28 and TRBJ1-5; 8 bases fit TRBD1. Unmatched junction bases numbered 16, after V lost 7 bases and J lost 2 bases. Germline loops: CDR1 MDHEN, CDR2 SYDVKM. The CDR3 runs to 18 residues. CDR3 residues: CASNPTGVGRGGNQPQHF. The CDR3 DNA sequence: TGTGCCAGCAACCCGACAGGGGTGGGAAGAGGGGGCAATCAGCCCCAGCATTTT. The full variable domain, its missing parts supplied by reference TRBV28 and TRBJ1-5, is DVKVTQSSRYLVKRTGEKVFLECVQDMDHENMFWYRQDPGLGLRLIYFSYDVKMKEKGDIPEGYSVSREKKERFSLILESASTNQTSMYLCASNPTGVGRGGNQPQHFGDGTRLSIL.

The chain recombines TRBV20-1 with TRBJ2-5, with 12 bases aligning to TRBD2. The CDR3 is 15 amino acids. V shed 6 bases, J shed 1 base, and the junction held 6 bases outside the gene matches. CDR1 is DFQATT and CDR2 is SNEGSKA in the germline V gene (reference sequence). Written as DNA, the CDR3 is TGCAGTGCGAAGACTAGCGGGGGACTCCAAGAGACCCAGTACTTC. Translation gives CSAKTSGGLQETQYF.

The J gene is TRBJ1-4, the V gene TRBV4-2; D uncertain. V lost 1 base and J 6 bases, leaving 9 bases between the germline ends. The CDR3 is 14 amino acids. CDR1 is LGHNA and CDR2 is YNFKEQ in the germline V gene. This CDR3 is CASSQVGLDEKLFF. The CDR3 DNA reads TGTGCCAGCAGCCAAGTGGGGTTAGATGAAAAACTGTTTTTT.

There are a few counts of this clonotype. The gene calls are TRBV3-1 and TRBJ1-1; D is ambiguous. V was clipped by 1 base and J by 11 bases, with 14 bases between them. Per germline, CDR1 LGHDT and CDR2 YNNKEL (reference sequence). The CDR3 contains 13 residues. The chain's CDR3 is CASSQVGVSEAFF. CDR3 nucleotides: TGTGCCAGCAGCCAAGTGGGAGTCAGCGAGGCTTTCTTT.

The V call is TRBV6-2 or TRBV6-3, the J call TRBJ2-3; D gene uncertain. Trimming cost V 3 bases and J 2 bases, with 9 bases left between them. The CDR3 loop spans 14 amino acids. Per the germline V gene, CDR1 is MNHEY and CDR2 is SVGEGT. CDR3 coding DNA: TGTGCCAGCAGTTATGGGCAAACCACAGATACGCAGTATTTT. Translated, it gives CASSYGQTTDTQYF.

The chain employs TRBV10-1 and TRBJ2-3; maybe TRBD2 (5 bases). Trimming cost V 6 bases and J 0 bases, with 13 bases left between them. The CDR3 runs to 15 residues. The germline gives CDR1 WNHNN, CDR2 SYGVQD (reference sequence). The CDR3 reads CASSEPGISTDTQYF. The CDR3 DNA sequence: TGCGCCAGCAGCGAACCCGGGATCAGCACAGATACGCAGTATTTT.

This clonotype was picked up a small number of times. The chain links TRBV6-2 or TRBV6-3 to TRBJ2-3; 9 bases are shared with TRBD1. The germline V gene encodes CDR1 MNHEY and CDR2 SVGEGT. V was clipped by 6 bases and J by 5 bases; unmatched bases: 3. The CDR3 consists of 13 residues. The CDR3 spells CASRQGAGDTQYF. The CDR3 DNA follows: TGTGCCAGCAGACAGGGGGCTGGAGATACGCAGTATTTT.

This clonotype was observed a few times. The chain recombines TRBV6-2 or TRBV6-3 with TRBJ2-7, with unresolved D. V was clipped by 6 bases and J by 4 bases, with 13 bases between them. Per germline, CDR1 MNHEY and CDR2 SVGEGT. This CDR3 has 13 amino acids. The CDR3 sequence is CASSPSKRYEQYF. The CDR3 DNA is TGTGCCAGCAGCCCGAGCAAGCGATACGAGCAGTACTTC.

The gene calls are TRBV5-1 and TRBJ1-5; 7 bases fit TRBD1. The V and J ends lost 4 bases and 5 bases, in that order; junction bases with no gene match: 3. The CDR3 extends over 13 amino acids. Looked up from germline, CDR1 is SGHRS and CDR2 is YFSETQ. CDR3 sequence: CASSLTGYQPQHF. The CDR3 DNA reads TGCGCCAGCAGCCTGACAGGGTATCAGCCCCAGCATTTT.

This clonotype appeared a few times. V gene TRBV29-1 combines with J gene TRBJ2-1; TRBD1 aligns across 7 bases. The CDR3 has 13 amino acids. The germline V gene encodes CDR1 SQVTM and CDR2 ANQGSEA. After removal of 4 bases from V and 3 bases from J, the junction contained 3 bases not matched to a gene. CDR3 sequence: CSVGGDSYNEQFF. The DNA of the CDR3 is TGCAGCGTTGGTGGGGACAGCTACAATGAGCAGTTCTTC.

The rearrangement links TRBV28 to TRBJ2-1; 13 nucleotides match TRBD2. Looked up from germline, CDR1 is MDHEN and CDR2 is SYDVKM. The CDR3 is 16 amino acids. V shed 4 bases, J shed 7 bases, and the junction held 7 bases outside the gene matches. The CDR3 here is CASSSRLAGGKNEQFF. The CDR3 nucleotides are TGTGCCAGCAGTTCCAGACTAGCGGGAGGAAAAAATGAGCAGTTCTTC.

This clonotype was seen at least ten times. The rearrangement links TRBV20-1 to TRBJ2-1, with no clear D. Between the trimmed V and J ends, which lost 3 bases and 10 bases, there was a span of 16 bases. The CDR3 has 13 amino acids. Germline values: CDR1 DFQATT, CDR2 SNEGSKA (reference sequence). The CDR3 reads CSASDGSLVEQFF. Here the CDR3 DNA reads TGCAGTGCTAGTGACGGGTCGTTAGTCGAGCAGTTCTTC.

This clonotype was found a few times. This chain uses TRBV15 with TRBJ1-2; 8 nucleotides agree with TRBD1. With V trimmed by 0 bases and J by 8 bases, 5 bases remained unmatched. Germline CDR1 reads LNHNV; CDR2 reads YYDKDF (reference sequence). The CDR3 runs 14 residues. CDR3 in DNA: TGTGCCACCAGCAGAGACCAGGGGGCCTGGGGCTACACCTTC. Its protein is CATSRDQGAWGYTF.

The chain couples TRBV12-3 or TRBV12-4 to TRBJ2-2; D gene uncertain. Trimming removed 3 bases from V and 4 bases from J, with 12 bases in between. This CDR3 spans 15 amino acids. CDR3 loop: CASSFAGFGTGELFF. DNA for the CDR3: TGTGCCAGCAGTTTCGCTGGTTTTGGCACCGGGGAGCTGTTTTTT.

This clonotype occurred a few times. The CDR3 reads CSVREGNQPQHF. The CDR3 DNA reads as TGCAGTGTCCGGGAGGGCAATCAGCCCCAGCATTTT. The chain joins TRBV20-1 to TRBJ1-5; D unclear. Trimming pared 7 bases from V and 2 bases from J, leaving 9 bases between. Per germline, CDR1 DFQATT and CDR2 SNEGSKA (reference sequence). The CDR3 is made up of 12 amino acids.

Notes on this clonotype: A read error may produce the germline difference seen at one junction end. The rearrangement links TRBV7-7 to TRBJ1-5, with D tentatively TRBD1 (5 bases). The CDR3 is 13 residues long. Per germline, CDR1 SSHAT and CDR2 FNYEAQ (reference sequence). In DNA form, the CDR3 reads TGTGCTAGCAGCTTGACAGCGATGTCCCCCCGGCATTTT. Its translation: CASSLTAMSPRHF.

This clonotype was seen a handful of times. V is TRBV6-6 and J is TRBJ2-3, with D uncertain. V lost 8 bases, J lost 0 bases, and 9 bases lay in between. Germline CDR1 is MNHNY and CDR2 is SVGAGI (reference sequence). The CDR3 loop spans 13 amino acids. CDR3 sequence reads: CASAGWSTDTQYF. Written as DNA, the CDR3 is TGTGCCAGCGCCGGGTGGAGCACAGATACGCAGTATTTT.

This clonotype was observed many times. The chain carries TRBV7-2 and TRBJ2-7; 8 bases match TRBD2. J was trimmed by 2 bases and V by 5 bases; bases with no gene match: 5. Germline V gene data show CDR1 as SGHTA and CDR2 as FQGNSA. This CDR3 is built from 14 residues. The CDR3 loop is CASSRGGLTYEQYF. CDR3 nucleotide sequence: TGTGCCAGCAGCCGCGGGGGGCTGACCTACGAGCAGTACTTC.

This clonotype appeared many times. The V and J genes are TRBV7-2 and TRBJ1-4, with D possibly TRBD1 on 6 matching bases. The germline gives CDR1 SGHTA, CDR2 FQGNSA. The V end lost 5 bases, the J end lost 8 bases, and 24 bases lay between the germline ends. The CDR3 length is 17 residues. The DNA for the CDR3 is TGTGCCAGCAGCCATGCCCTCCGTACAGGGCTGGTCGAAAAACTGTTTTTT. This codes for CASSHALRTGLVEKLFF.